The rows below give T cell receptor beta chains drawn from one sample of a study of T cell changes during pregnancy in multiple sclerosis. Repertoires were generated with immunoSEQ multiplex PCR, while TCRdb's copy carries only in-frame clones and drops some. Of about 40,000 clones listed, 75% to 90% are singletons. Sequenced material: CD4+ T cells from peripheral blood mononuclear cells, taken in the first trimester of pregnancy. The receptors shown here come from a female donor with multiple sclerosis, enrolled in a pregnancy study. Each CDR3 is given with its conserved first and last residue. D genes are given only for firm matches. Clone size, where shown, is once, few, many, or a class for clones that have expanded.

v_call: TRBV28
j_call: TRBJ1-4
d_call: .
clone_size: .
cdr3_aa: CASSSNDSPNEKLFF
cdr3_nt: TGTGCCAGCAGTTCCAACGACAGCCCTAATGAAAAACTGTTTTTT

v_call: TRBV30
j_call: TRBJ2-3
d_call: TRBD1
clone_size: .
cdr3_aa: CAWSPKDRVTDTQYF
cdr3_nt: TGTGCCTGGAGTCCCAAGGACAGGGTCACAGATACGCAGTATTTT

v_call: TRBV28
j_call: TRBJ1-1
d_call: .
clone_size: .
cdr3_aa: CASSRDYSEAFF
cdr3_nt: TGTGCCAGCAGCCGGGACTACAGTGAAGCTTTCTTT

v_call: TRBV30
j_call: TRBJ2-7
d_call: .
clone_size: .
cdr3_aa: CAWSEGVGDEQYF
cdr3_nt: TGTGCCTGGAGCGAGGGGGTAGGCGACGAGCAGTACTTC

v_call: TRBV2
j_call: TRBJ2-3
d_call: TRBD2
clone_size: .
cdr3_aa: CASTRTSGYTDTQYF
cdr3_nt: TGTGCCAGCACCCGGACTAGCGGTTACACAGATACGCAGTATTTT

v_call: TRBV4-3
j_call: TRBJ2-3
d_call: TRBD2
clone_size: .
cdr3_aa: CASSVGAGGTDTQYF
cdr3_nt: TGCGCCAGCAGCGTCGGGGCGGGGGGCACAGATACGCAGTATTTT

v_call: TRBV6-5
j_call: TRBJ2-7
d_call: TRBD1
clone_size: few
cdr3_aa: CASSNRGFSGNEQYF
cdr3_nt: TGTGCCAGCAGTAACAGGGGTTTCAGTGGGAACGAGCAGTACTTC

v_call: TRBV6-4
j_call: TRBJ1-2
d_call: .
clone_size: .
cdr3_aa: CASSDQQGNYGYTF
cdr3_nt: TGTGCCAGCAGTGATCAACAGGGCAACTATGGCTACACCTTC

v_call: TRBV7-2
j_call: TRBJ2-5
d_call: TRBD2
clone_size: .
cdr3_aa: CASSSRGAGGHQETQYF
cdr3_nt: TGTGCCAGCAGCTCCCGAGGAGCGGGAGGACACCAAGAGACCCAGTACTTC

v_call: TRBV10-1
j_call: TRBJ2-3
d_call: .
clone_size: .
cdr3_aa: CASSELQGGVDTQYF
cdr3_nt: TGCGCCAGCAGTGAGTTACAGGGCGGAGTAGATACGCAGTATTTT

v_call: TRBV5-7
j_call: TRBJ2-7
d_call: .
clone_size: .
cdr3_aa: CASSLDAGLGEQYF
cdr3_nt: TGTGCCAGCAGCTTGGATGCAGGGTTGGGCGAGCAGTACTTC

v_call: TRBV6-6
j_call: TRBJ1-2
d_call: TRBD1
clone_size: few
cdr3_aa: CASRPGTANYGYTF
cdr3_nt: TGTGCCAGCAGACCTGGGACAGCTAACTATGGCTACACCTTC

v_call: TRBV21-1
j_call: TRBJ2-7
d_call: .
clone_size: .
cdr3_aa: CASSKGHRGRREQYF
cdr3_nt: TGTGCCAGCAGCAAAGGACACAGGGGGCGTAGGGAGCAGTACTTC

v_call: TRBV5-1
j_call: TRBJ2-1
d_call: TRBD2
clone_size: .
cdr3_aa: CASSLAGTSKVGEQFF
cdr3_nt: TGCGCCAGCAGCTTAGCCGGGACTAGTAAGGTCGGTGAGCAGTTCTTC

v_call: TRBV2
j_call: TRBJ2-1
d_call: .
clone_size: .
cdr3_aa: CASYKGPRGRNEQFF
cdr3_nt: TGTGCCAGCTATAAAGGGCCCAGGGGGAGGAATGAGCAGTTCTTC